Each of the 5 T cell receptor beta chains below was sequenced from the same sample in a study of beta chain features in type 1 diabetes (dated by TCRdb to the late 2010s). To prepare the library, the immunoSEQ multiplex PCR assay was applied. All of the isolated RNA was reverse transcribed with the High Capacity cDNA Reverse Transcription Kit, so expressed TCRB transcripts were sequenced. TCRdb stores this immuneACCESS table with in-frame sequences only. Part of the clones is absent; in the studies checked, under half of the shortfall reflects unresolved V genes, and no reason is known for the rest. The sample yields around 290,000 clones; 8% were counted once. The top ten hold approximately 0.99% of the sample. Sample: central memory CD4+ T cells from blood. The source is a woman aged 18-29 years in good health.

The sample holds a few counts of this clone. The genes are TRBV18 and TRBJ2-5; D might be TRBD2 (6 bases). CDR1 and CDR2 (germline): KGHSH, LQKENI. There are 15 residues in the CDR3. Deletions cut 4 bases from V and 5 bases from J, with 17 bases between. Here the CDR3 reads CASSRGDLTSETQYF. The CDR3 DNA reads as TGTGCCAGCTCACGGGGGGACCTGACGAGCGAGACCCAGTACTTC.

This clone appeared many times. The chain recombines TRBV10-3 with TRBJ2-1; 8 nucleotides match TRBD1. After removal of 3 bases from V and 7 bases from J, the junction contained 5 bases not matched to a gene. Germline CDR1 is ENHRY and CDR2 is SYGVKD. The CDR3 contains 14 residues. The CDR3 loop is CAISEAYRGNEQFF. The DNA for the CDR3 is TGTGCCATCAGTGAAGCTTACAGGGGGAATGAGCAGTTCTTC.

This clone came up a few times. This CDR3 is CASSLSLPPYEQYV. The CDR3 coding sequence is TGTGCCAGCAGTTTATCCTTACCCCCTTACGAGCAGTACGTC. V is TRBV28 and J is TRBJ2-7, with D hard to call. V was trimmed by 1 base and J by 4 bases, leaving 11 bases between them. CDR3 length: 14 amino acids. CDR1 MDHEN and CDR2 SYDVKM come from the germline V gene.

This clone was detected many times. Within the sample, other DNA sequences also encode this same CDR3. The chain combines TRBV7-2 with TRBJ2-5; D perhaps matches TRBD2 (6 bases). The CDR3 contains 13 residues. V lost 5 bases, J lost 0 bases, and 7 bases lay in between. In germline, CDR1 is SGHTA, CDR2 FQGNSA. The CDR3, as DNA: TGTGCCAGCAGCCGGGACTACCAAGAGACCCAGTACTTC. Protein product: CASSRDYQETQYF. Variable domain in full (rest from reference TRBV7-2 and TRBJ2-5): GAGVSQSPSNKVTEKGKDVELRCDPISGHTALYWYRQSLGQGLEFLIYFQGNSAPDKSGLPSDRFSAERTGGSVSTLTIQRTQQEDSAVYLCASSRDYQETQYFGPGTRLLVL.

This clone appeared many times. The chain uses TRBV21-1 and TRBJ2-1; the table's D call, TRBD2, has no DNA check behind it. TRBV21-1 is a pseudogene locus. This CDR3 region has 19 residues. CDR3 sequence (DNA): TGTGCCAGCAGCAAATACGGGACTAGCGGGGGGCTGCGGCCCAATGAGCAGTTCTTC. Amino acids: CASSKYGTSGGLRPNEQFF.